Here is one T cell receptor beta chain with its context. Its antigen is currently not known. Base qualities were left out, and no much larger clone turns up one base away. The data originate from a study of STAT3 mutations in large granular lymphocyte leukemia (dated by TCRdb to the late 2010s). Context from the whole study: About half of the T-LGLL patients who underwent longitudinal sequencing carried canonical activating STAT3 mutations. A couple of patients with natural killer LGL leukemia were also sequenced longitudinally as controls within the study. Over half of the T-LGLL patients were given one or more immunosuppressive therapy regimens, and roughly 37% of the treated patients had a hematologic response. From an initial cohort of 200 to 250 LGL patients, 20 or so representative T-LGLL cases were selected for longitudinal TCRbeta and STAT3 sequencing. Each patient was sequenced at an average of approximately 4.2 time points, ranging from 2 to 8 samplings. Patients with T-cell large granular lymphocyte leukemia underwent serial deep sequencing of TCRbeta CDR3 and STAT3 to reconstruct clonal hierarchy and dynamics. Points the paper makes about the study in general: Linking therapy response to changes in TCR clonal burden was complicated by variable intervals between samplings and by differing treatment regimens. Persisting codominant clonotypes in some patients meant a small but highly pathogenic clone may have been missed. The burden of the dominant TCR clone was higher than the STAT3 mutant burden in several patients, which suggests that the STAT3 mutation arose secondarily inside a clone that had already expanded. All T-LGLL patients had at least one immunodominant TCRbeta clonotype, and roughly half had multiple immunodominant subclonotypes. Because no samples were available when a clone first appeared, clonal expansion had to be inferred from samplings taken at other points. TCR clonotype switching after therapy was observed in about 35% of the 18 patients, and all newly emerging clones were found to be STAT3 wild type.

An Illumina MiSeq was used to sequence the TCRbeta libraries, yielding an average of about 40,000 productive templates per sample. Using multiplex PCR amplification, the immunoSEQ assay generated the TCRbeta CDR3 libraries. As for the original processing: Following a previously defined approach, repertoire diversity was calculated, and values close to 0 point to extremely monoclonal samples. This is the immuneACCESS table as TCRdb keeps it, with only in-frame sequences that have V and J called. A part of the clones is gone; compared with another copy, unresolved V genes explain less than half, and the rest is unexplained. V, J and clone size are taken as reported in that table, and D and trimming were inferred from the DNA itself. Within this sample are 2,500 to 3,000 clones, with roughly 31% of them counted one time only. Less than 75% of the sample is in the top ten clones. DNA was extracted from blood mononuclear cells, with the same DNA used for both TCR and STAT3 sequencing.

As encoded in the germline V gene, CDR1 is KGHSH while CDR2 is LQKENI. The CDR3 has 15 amino acids, counting the end cysteine and phenylalanine. This entry keeps only the CDR3 DNA: 45 bases, framed from base 1. V is cut by 2 bases and J by 3 bases, and the space between the germline ends is 14 bases. Sample: PBMCs. This TCR derives from a human donor with T large granular lymphocyte leukemia. Some clones in this sample may be carry-over from other donors' samples. The chain links TRBV18 with TRBJ2-7; the D call is possibly TRBD1 or TRBD2, each sharing 5 bases. The nucleotide sequence is given as TGTGCCAGCTCACCAAGACCGGGACCGATCTACGAGCAGTACTTC. This encodes CASSPRPGPIYEQYF.